The text below deals with one TCR beta chain. Its antigen is not identified. The data were obtained in a study of shared clonotypes between healthy human individuals. Whole-study results and caveats: Generation probability values for non-shared clonotypes were lower than those for clonotypes shared by all four donors. An anticipated effect of sequencing depth on clonotype sharing among donors was recognized.

Repertoires were generated with immunoSEQ multiplex PCR, while TCRdb's copy carries only in-frame clones and drops some. Altogether about 1.5 million clones are present, 95% to 99% being singletons, with the ten largest covering approximately 0.45%. J lost 8 bases, V lost 4 bases, and 3 bases had no gene match. The germline gives CDR1 SGHTS, CDR2 YDEGEE. The CDR3 runs to 13 residues. The chain recombines TRBV5-8 with TRBJ2-4; 10 bases agree with TRBD1. Sequences were obtained from naive CD4+ T cells sorted from blood. Described subset: CD45RA+ positively selected. This TCR was recovered from a man aged 30 to 39 in good health. CDR3 protein: CASSAGTGDIQYF. CDR3 in DNA: TGTGCCAGCAGCGCCGGGACAGGGGACATTCAGTACTTC.